These 8 T cell receptor beta chains originate from one sample sequenced in a study of blood T cell repertoires in COVID-19. Sequenced by immunoSEQ multiplex PCR; TCRdb stores in-frame clones only, minus some. Among a few hundred thousand clones listed, 85% were seen once. The source material was PBMCs or T cells enriched from blood (not recorded which). Receptors originate from a woman in her fifties or sixties who had been exposed to COVID-19.

V gene TRBV13 combines with J gene TRBJ2-5; 10 bases map to TRBD1. Germline loops: CDR1 PRHDT, CDR2 FYEKMQ (reference sequence). The CDR3 totals 15 residues. V lost 3 bases to trimming and J lost 5 bases; unmatched junction nucleotides: 6. Here the CDR3 reads CASSFTGQGLETQYF. The CDR3 DNA reads as TGTGCCAGCAGCTTTACGGGACAGGGGTTGGAGACCCAGTACTTC.

CDR3 region: CASSSDTSGNTIYF. CDR3 bases: TGTGCCAGCAGCTCTGACACCTCTGGAAACACCATATATTTT. The V gene is TRBV9, the J gene TRBJ1-3; D remains unclear. Trimming took 4 bases from V and 0 from J, leaving 8 bases between them. The CDR3 is 14 amino acids. Germline V CDR1 and CDR2: SGDLS, YYNGEE.

The chain couples TRBV7-2 to TRBJ2-6; 8 nucleotides line up with TRBD2. J was trimmed by 2 bases and V by 5 bases; bases with no gene match: 2. Germline CDR1 and CDR2: SGHTA and FQGNSA. This CDR3 is 15 amino acids long. The CDR3 sequence is CASSPGGAGANVLTF. The CDR3 DNA reads as TGTGCCAGCAGCCCGGGGGGGGCTGGGGCCAACGTCCTGACTTTC.

V and J are TRBV6-2 or TRBV6-3 and TRBJ2-7; TRBD1 matches 10 bases. The V and J ends lost 4 bases and 5 bases, in that order; junction bases with no gene match: 5. CDR1 is MNHEY, CDR2 SVGEGT, per germline. The CDR3 totals 14 residues. CDR3: CASSSPGQGNEQYF. CDR3 coding DNA: TGTGCCAGCAGTTCTCCGGGACAGGGGAACGAGCAGTACTTC.

The chain carries TRBV29-1 and TRBJ2-7, with 8 bases aligning to TRBD1. The V gene end was trimmed by 5 bases and the J gene end by 3 bases; junction bases not matched to a gene: 6. Germline CDR1 and CDR2: SQVTM and ANQGSEA. CDR3 length: 13 residues. The CDR3 sequence: CSVTGQAIYEQYF. The CDR3 DNA sequence: TGCAGCGTTACGGGACAGGCTATCTACGAGCAGTACTTC.

This clone was seen just once. V is TRBV2 and J is TRBJ2-2, with 7 bases fitting TRBD2. Germline CDR1 reads SNHLY; CDR2 reads FYNNEI. The J segment lost 2 bases and the V segment lost 4 bases, leaving 7 bases of the junction unmatched. The CDR3 is made up of 16 amino acids. The CDR3 DNA reads as TGTGCCAGCAGTGTGGAGCTAGCGGCAAACACCGGGGAGCTGTTTTTT. As protein: CASSVELAANTGELFF.

The chain recombines TRBV28 with TRBJ1-4; possible D gene TRBD1, 6 bases. The V gene's germline CDR1 is MDHEN and CDR2 SYDVKM. CDR3 length: 14 residues. Trimming took 4 bases from V and 7 from J, leaving 13 bases between them. The CDR3 sequence is CASSWGGRSEKLFF. The CDR3 bases are TGTGCCAGCAGTTGGGGGGGGCGAAGTGAAAAACTGTTTTTT.

The genes are TRBV11-2 and TRBJ1-2, with D maybe TRBD1 (6 bases). The germline V gene has CDR1 SGHAT and CDR2 FQNNGV. The CDR3 has 13 amino acids. Trimming cost V 4 bases and J 4 bases, with 10 bases left between them. The CDR3 nucleotides read TGTGCCAGCAGCTCAGGACAGTTCTATGGCTACACCTTC. This encodes CASSSGQFYGYTF.